This T cell receptor beta chain was sequenced for a study of T cell changes during pregnancy in multiple sclerosis. TCRdb keeps only in-frame clones here, not all; method: immunoSEQ multiplex PCR. This table has roughly 100,000 clones, approximately 90% appearing once. Germline-derived CDR1 and CDR2 are MDHEN and SYDVKM. Trimming took 6 bases from V and 6 from J; bases not matched to a gene: 8. The CDR3 loop spans 14 amino acids. This chain joins TRBV28 and TRBJ1-1, with TRBD1 identical over 9 bases. The sample here was peripheral blood, taken in the second trimester of pregnancy. This receptor was obtained from a female donor in good health, enrolled as a control in a pregnancy study. The CDR3 sequence is CASSGGTGRSEAFF. The CDR3, as DNA: TGTGCCAGCAGCGGGGGGACAGGGCGGTCTGAAGCTTTCTTT.